This TCR beta chain was captured in a study of CD8+ T cells in alopecia areata. The overall study: Each of the treated patients was given oral tofacitinib, 5 to 10 mg twice daily, for moderate-to-severe alopecia areata.

For this clone: As yet, its antigen is unknown.

The CDR3 totals 13 residues. Germline V lookup: CDR1 GTSNPN, CDR2 SVGIG (reference sequence). Trimming left V 1 base short and J 16 bases short, with 17 bases between. Isolated RNA was reverse transcribed into cDNA used as the sequencing template. The method was immunoSEQ multiplex PCR; TCRdb's version includes in-frame clones alone and lacks a portion of them. The data hold around 190,000 clones, with under 80% observed a single time. Study conclusions and caveats: Affected scalp, especially in alopecia totalis/universalis, had a higher clonality than normal scalp did.

The treatment denotes: oral pan-JAK inhibitor, 5-10 mg twice daily. Peripheral blood and lesional scalp punch biopsies came from alopecia areata patients. Sorted populations comprised CD4+ and CD8+ T cells obtained from PBMCs. This chain uses TRBV30 with TRBJ1-6; D is undetermined. The input for sequencing was CD4+ T cells sorted from blood, taken at week 49, from a patient treated with tofacitinib. The sequence came from a human donor with alopecia areata. The DNA for the CDR3 is TGTGCCTGGAGTGACGGACCGGGTACGGTGCTCCACTTT. Translating it yields CAWSDGPGTVLHF.